The 20 T cell receptor beta chains reported below all come from one sample, sequenced in a study of T cell changes during pregnancy in multiple sclerosis. Repertoires were generated with immunoSEQ multiplex PCR, while TCRdb's copy carries only in-frame clones and drops some. Here the sample spans some 70,000 clones, about nine tenths being singletons. Here the sequenced sample was peripheral blood, taken in the third trimester of pregnancy. These receptors came from a female donor with multiple sclerosis, enrolled in a pregnancy study.

The chain has TRBV7-2 and TRBJ2-7; weak D call: TRBD2 (5 bases). CDR3 length: 13 amino acids. The V and J ends lost 2 bases and 2 bases respectively, with 7 bases between them. Germline CDR1 reads SGHTA; CDR2 reads FQGNSA. In DNA form, the CDR3 reads TGTGCCAGCAGCTTACCCGGGGCCTACGAGCAGTACTTC. It codes for CASSLPGAYEQYF.

The rearrangement links TRBV18 to TRBJ2-2; D is perhaps TRBD2 (6 bases). The germline CDR1 and CDR2 sequences are KGHSH and LQKENI. The CDR3 loop spans 15 amino acids. V lost 5 bases, J lost 1 base, and 11 bases lay in between. The CDR3 region has the DNA TGTGCCAGCTCAGCCGATAGCGGGAACACCGGGGAGCTGTTTTTT. Protein product: CASSADSGNTGELFF.

The chain couples TRBV5-1 to TRBJ2-6; 11 nucleotides align to TRBD1. The CDR3 length is 18 residues. V trimming: 6 bases; J trimming: 4 bases; junction bases outside the gene matches: 12. The germline CDR1 and CDR2 sequences are SGHRS and YFSETQ. CDR3 loop: CASTRGTGGIGGANVLTF. The CDR3 bases are TGCGCCAGCACCCGGGGGACAGGGGGAATTGGCGGGGCCAACGTCCTGACTTTC. The full variable domain, in which reference TRBV5-1 and TRBJ2-6 provide the parts outside the CDR3, is KAGVTQTPRYLIKTRGQQVTLSCSPISGHRSVSWYQQTPGQGLQFLFEYFSETQRNKGNFPGRFSGRQFSNSRSEMNVSTLELGDSALYLCASTRGTGGIGGANVLTFGAGSRLTVL.

This sequence joins TRBV6-6 and TRBJ2-2; tentatively, D is TRBD2 (5 bases). Per the germline V gene, CDR1 is MNHNY and CDR2 is SVGAGI (reference sequence). The V gene lost 7 bases and the J gene lost 6 bases, with 15 bases spanning the gap. There are 14 residues in the CDR3. CDR3 loop: CASISEAGPGELFF. In DNA, the CDR3 is TGTGCCAGCATCTCGGAGGCCGGCCCCGGGGAGCTGTTTTTT.

This clone is a singleton in its sample. CDR3 DNA sequence: TGTGCCAGCAGCTTTTCCGCTAGCGGGAGGGATACGCAGTATTTT. Residues: CASSFSASGRDTQYF. The genes are TRBV7-8 and TRBJ2-3; 11 bases map to TRBD2. CDR1 and CDR2 from the germline V gene are SGHVS and FQNEAQ. The ends lost 3 bases at V and 6 bases at J; junction bases unmatched: 5. This CDR3 spans 15 amino acids. Full variable domain (outside the CDR3, taken from reference TRBV7-8 and TRBJ2-3): GAGVSQSPRYKVAKRGQDVALRCDPISGHVSLFWYQQALGQGPEFLTYFQNEAQLDKSGLPSDRFFAERPEGSVSTLKIQRTQQEDSAVYLCASSFSASGRDTQYFGPGTRLTVL.

This clone was picked up one time. The chain links TRBV12-5 to TRBJ2-5; 7 positions match TRBD1. Losses at the gene ends were 5 bases for V and 3 bases for J; bases not matched to a gene: 6. This CDR3 spans 14 amino acids. Germline lookup yields CDR1 LGHNT and CDR2 FRNRAP. The CDR3 sequence is CASGETGDEETQYF. CDR3 sequence (DNA): TGTGCTAGTGGTGAAACAGGGGACGAAGAGACCCAGTACTTC.

This chain uses TRBV5-5 with TRBJ1-3, with a possible D match to TRBD1 (6 bases). With 3 bases removed from V and 0 bases from J, the gap between germline ends came to 13 bases. Germline CDR1 and CDR2: SGHKS and YYEKEE (reference sequence). The CDR3 contains 16 residues. The CDR3 region has the DNA TGTGCCAGCAGCTGGGGGCCCCTTCCCTCTGGAAACACCATATATTTT. As protein: CASSWGPLPSGNTIYF.

The genes are TRBV6-4 and TRBJ2-2; 7 nucleotides match TRBD1. Germline V CDR1 and CDR2: MRHNA, SNTAGT. There are 15 residues in the CDR3. The J segment lost 5 bases and the V segment lost 6 bases, leaving 9 bases of the junction unmatched. The CDR3 region has the DNA TGTGCCAGCAGGAGTGAGGGGGCGGGTACCGGGGAGCTGTTTTTT. Translating gives CASRSEGAGTGELFF.

The chain has TRBV6-6 and TRBJ1-3; TRBD1 agrees at 9 bases. The ends lost 7 bases at V and 4 bases at J; junction bases unmatched: 5. In germline, CDR1 is MNHNY, CDR2 SVGAGI (reference sequence). The CDR3 extends over 14 amino acids. CDR3 bases: TGTGCCAGCAACCCACAGGGGGCGGGAAACACCATATATTTT. Protein: CASNPQGAGNTIYF.

This clone was observed a handful of times. The gene calls are TRBV6-5 and TRBJ1-1; D call uncertain. CDR1 and CDR2 from the germline V gene are MNHEY and SVGAGI. The CDR3 runs to 14 residues. Trimming left V 6 bases short and J 3 bases short, with 14 bases between. The CDR3 sequence is CASSYTQLDTEAFF. The CDR3 nucleotides read TGTGCCAGCAGCTACACTCAACTGGACACTGAAGCTTTCTTT.

The chain carries TRBV6-5 and TRBJ2-3; perhaps TRBD2 as D (5 bases). The CDR3 extends over 13 amino acids. Germline CDR1 is MNHEY and CDR2 is SVGAGI. V was cut by 5 bases and J by 4 bases, with 10 bases left in between. Here the CDR3 DNA reads TGTGCCAGCAGTCGAGGGTTTTCAGATACGCAGTATTTT. Its translation is CASSRGFSDTQYF.

J is TRBJ1-6 and V is TRBV10-3; D not resolved. Germline CDR1 reads ENHRY; CDR2 reads SYGVKD. Trimming shortened V by 3 bases and J by 13 bases, and 10 bases separated the two germline ends. CDR3 length equals 12 residues. The CDR3: CAISENRGPLHF. CDR3 DNA sequence: TGTGCCATCAGTGAAAACCGAGGGCCCCTCCACTTT.

The gene calls are TRBV4-1 and TRBJ2-7; 7 positions match TRBD2. The CDR3 runs 15 residues. Per the germline V gene, CDR1 is MGHRA and CDR2 is YSYEKL. Losses at the gene ends were 0 bases for V and 3 bases for J; bases not matched to a gene: 5. The CDR3 here is CASSQEETSIYEQYF. The CDR3 DNA reads as TGCGCCAGCAGCCAAGAAGAGACTAGCATCTACGAGCAGTACTTC.

The chain carries TRBV19 and TRBJ2-5; D not certain. Trimming shortened V by 7 bases and J by 7 bases, and 25 bases separated the two germline ends. Germline V lookup: CDR1 LNHDA, CDR2 SQIVND (reference sequence). The CDR3 is made up of 16 amino acids. This CDR3 is CASTPPLKSGSLTQYF. The CDR3 DNA is TGTGCCAGTACCCCTCCTCTCAAATCCGGGTCTCTGACCCAGTACTTC.

V gene TRBV5-1 combines with J gene TRBJ2-2; 7 nucleotides match TRBD2. Germline loops: CDR1 SGHRS, CDR2 YFSETQ. V trimming: 4 bases; J trimming: 4 bases; junction bases outside the gene matches: 10. The length of the CDR3 is 16 residues. CDR3 protein: CASSPGAGEPTGELFF. In DNA, the CDR3 is TGCGCCAGCAGCCCGGGCGCGGGAGAGCCCACCGGGGAGCTGTTTTTT.

V gene TRBV28 combines with J gene TRBJ1-1, with a tentative D call TRBD1 (5 bases). V shed 9 bases and J shed 11 bases, with 19 bases lying between them. CDR1 and CDR2 (germline): MDHEN, SYDVKM. CDR3 length: 12 residues. CDR3 DNA sequence: TGTGCCAGTTGGGACTCACTGGGGTACGCTTTCTTT. This gives the protein CASWDSLGYAFF. The full variable domain, with the rest looked up from reference TRBV28 and TRBJ1-1, is DVKVTQSSRYLVKRTGEKVFLECVQDMDHENMFWYRQDPGLGLRLIYFSYDVKMKEKGDIPEGYSVSREKKERFSLILESASTNQTSMYLCASWDSLGYAFFGQGTRLTVV.

This chain joins TRBV5-6 and TRBJ2-7, with 7 bases that match TRBD1. In germline, CDR1 is SGHDT, CDR2 YYEEEE. This CDR3 is 16 amino acids long. The V segment lost 4 bases and the J segment 0 bases; nucleotides outside the gene matches: 10. CDR3 in amino acids: CASSDFTGASSYEQYF. DNA of the CDR3: TGTGCCAGCAGCGATTTTACAGGGGCCTCCTCCTACGAGCAGTACTTC.

The CDR3 reads CASSTGHLSYEQYF. Written as DNA, the CDR3 is TGTGCCAGCAGCACTGGACACCTATCCTACGAGCAGTACTTC. The chain carries TRBV7-2 and TRBJ2-7, with a tentative D call TRBD1 (5 bases). V gave up 5 bases and J gave up 1 base, with 12 bases separating them. Germline CDR1 is SGHTA and CDR2 is FQGNSA. The CDR3 extends over 14 amino acids.

The V call is TRBV30, the J call TRBJ1-4; no firm D call. Germline-derived CDR1 and CDR2 are GTSNPN and SVGIG (reference sequence). The CDR3 consists of 18 residues. The V and J ends lost 0 bases and 3 bases respectively, with 20 bases between them. As DNA, the CDR3 is TGTGCCTGGAGTGTTGAAATCAGCGTATCCCCGGCTAATGAAAAACTGTTTTTT. Protein sequence: CAWSVEISVSPANEKLFF.

A few counts support this clone. V gene TRBV7-2 combines with J gene TRBJ1-6; the match to TRBD1 covers 10 bases. The trim removed 4 bases at V and 7 bases at J, leaving 10 bases unmatched. In germline, CDR1 is SGHTA, CDR2 FQGNSA. The length of the CDR3 is 17 residues. CDR3 sequence: CASSSIFGTGDNSPLHF. The CDR3 DNA sequence: TGTGCCAGCAGCTCCATATTTGGGACAGGGGACAATTCACCCCTCCACTTT.